This entry is about one T cell receptor beta chain. This entry belongs to a study of blood T cell repertoires in COVID-19. About the research overall: There were acute and convalescent COVID-19 samples, and they came from the United States, Italy and Spain. The analysed material was cDNA or gDNA that came from T cells, B-cell-depleted T cells, or PBMCs.

It was during active infection that Seattle patients were enrolled and then longitudinally followed. This CDR3 comprises 16 residues. Germline-derived CDR1 and CDR2 are MGHRA and YSYEKL. The V gene end was trimmed by 0 bases and the J gene end by 4 bases; junction bases not matched to a gene: 4. As handled by the study authors: Amplified reference gene primers provided the basis for estimating nucleated cell counts. TCRdb's copy holds only in-frame clones and misses some; the assay was immunoSEQ multiplex PCR. Clone size and the V and J calls come from that table; the DNA yielded D and trimming. The sample has about 330,000 clones, roughly 90% seen once; the top ten hold approximately 9.3%.

This TCR derives from a man aged 30-40 years with COVID-19, enrolled during active disease. Material for sequencing was peripheral blood. The chain combines TRBV4-1 with TRBJ1-2, with TRBD1 identical over 11 bases. The CDR3 is CASSQDQGTGGYGYTF. DNA of the CDR3: TGCGCCAGCAGCCAAGACCAGGGGACAGGGGGCTATGGCTACACCTTC.